The TCR beta chain described here comes from a study of blood T cell repertoires in COVID-19. Study details: Acute and convalescent COVID-19 samples came from the United States, Italy and Spain. Sample material is recorded as cDNA or gDNA derived from T cells, B-cell-depleted T cells, or PBMCs.

Germline V CDR1 and CDR2: MNHNY, SVGAGI (reference sequence). The CDR3 runs to 12 residues. V lost 7 bases and J lost 7; bases outside the gene matches: 7. Original handling: Reference gene primers were amplified, and this amplification served to estimate nucleated cell counts. The repertoire was sequenced with immunoSEQ multiplex PCR; TCRdb's copy has only in-frame clones and lacks some. D and trimming were read from the DNA, whereas the V and J calls and clone size are those reported in that table. The sample carries about 240,000 clones, around 86% recorded once. Living in under 30 US areas, the participants were between roughly 18 and 89 years of age.

This TCR was sampled from a woman aged 40 to 49 with acute COVID-19. The chain links TRBV6-6 to TRBJ2-7; 7 bases are a match to TRBD1. The source material was PBMCs or T cells enriched from blood (not recorded which). The CDR3 DNA follows: TGTGCCAGCACTCAAACAGGGGAAGAGCAGTACTTC. Amino acids: CASTQTGEEQYF.